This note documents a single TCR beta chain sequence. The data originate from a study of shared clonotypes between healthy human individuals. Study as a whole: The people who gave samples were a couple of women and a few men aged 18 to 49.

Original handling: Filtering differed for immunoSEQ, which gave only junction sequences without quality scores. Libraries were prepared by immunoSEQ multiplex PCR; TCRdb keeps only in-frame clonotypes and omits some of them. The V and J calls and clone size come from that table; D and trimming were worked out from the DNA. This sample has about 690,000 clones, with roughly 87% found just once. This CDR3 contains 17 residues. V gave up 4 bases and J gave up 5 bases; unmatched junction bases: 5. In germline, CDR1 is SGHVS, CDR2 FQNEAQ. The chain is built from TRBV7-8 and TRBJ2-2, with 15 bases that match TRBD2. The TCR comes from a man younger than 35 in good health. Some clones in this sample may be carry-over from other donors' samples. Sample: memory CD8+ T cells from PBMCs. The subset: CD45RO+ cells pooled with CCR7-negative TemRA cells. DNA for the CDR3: TGTGCCAGCAGCTCGGGACTAGCGGGAGGCCCAACCGGGGAGCTGTTTTTT. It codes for CASSSGLAGGPTGELFF.